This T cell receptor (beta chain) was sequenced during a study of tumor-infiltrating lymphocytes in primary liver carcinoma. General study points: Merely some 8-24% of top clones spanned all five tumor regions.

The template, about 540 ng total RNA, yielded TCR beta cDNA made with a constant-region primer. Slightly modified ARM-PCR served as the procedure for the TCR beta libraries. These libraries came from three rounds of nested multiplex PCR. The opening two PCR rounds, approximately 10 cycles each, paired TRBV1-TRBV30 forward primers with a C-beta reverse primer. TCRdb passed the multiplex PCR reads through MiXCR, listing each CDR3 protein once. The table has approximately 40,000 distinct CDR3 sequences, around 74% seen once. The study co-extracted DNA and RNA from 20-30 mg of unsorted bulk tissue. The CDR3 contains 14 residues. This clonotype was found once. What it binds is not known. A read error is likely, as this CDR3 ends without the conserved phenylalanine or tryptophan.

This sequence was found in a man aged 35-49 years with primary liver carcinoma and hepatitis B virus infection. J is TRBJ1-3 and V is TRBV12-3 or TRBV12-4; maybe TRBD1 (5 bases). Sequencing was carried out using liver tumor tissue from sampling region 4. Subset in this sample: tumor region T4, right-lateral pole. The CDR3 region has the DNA TGTGCCAGCAGTTCGGGAGGGACTGGGAACACCATATATTAT. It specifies CASSSGGTGNTIYY.